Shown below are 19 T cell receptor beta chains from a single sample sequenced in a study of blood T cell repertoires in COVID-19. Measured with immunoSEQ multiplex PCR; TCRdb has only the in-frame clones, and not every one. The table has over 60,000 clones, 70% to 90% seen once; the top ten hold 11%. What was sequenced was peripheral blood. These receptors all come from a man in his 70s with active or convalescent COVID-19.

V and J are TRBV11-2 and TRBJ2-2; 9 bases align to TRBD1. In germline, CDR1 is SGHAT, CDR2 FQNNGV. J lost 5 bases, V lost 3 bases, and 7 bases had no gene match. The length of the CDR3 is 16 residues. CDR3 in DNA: TGTGCCAGCAGCTTCACCGGGACAGGGCGAACCGGGGAGCTGTTTTTT. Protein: CASSFTGTGRTGELFF.

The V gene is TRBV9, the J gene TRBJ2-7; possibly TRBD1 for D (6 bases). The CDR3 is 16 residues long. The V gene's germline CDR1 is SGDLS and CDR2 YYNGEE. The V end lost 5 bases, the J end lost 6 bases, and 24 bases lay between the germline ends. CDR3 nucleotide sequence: TGTGCCAGCAGGATACAGGGAACTGCCAAATCCCGCGAGCAGTACTTC. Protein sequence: CASRIQGTAKSREQYF.

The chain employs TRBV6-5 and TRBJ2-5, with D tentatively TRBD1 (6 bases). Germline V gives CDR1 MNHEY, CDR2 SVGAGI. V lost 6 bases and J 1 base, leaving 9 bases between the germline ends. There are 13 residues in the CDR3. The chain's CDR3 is CASSVGAQETQYF. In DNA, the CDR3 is TGTGCCAGCAGCGTGGGGGCCCAAGAGACCCAGTACTTC.

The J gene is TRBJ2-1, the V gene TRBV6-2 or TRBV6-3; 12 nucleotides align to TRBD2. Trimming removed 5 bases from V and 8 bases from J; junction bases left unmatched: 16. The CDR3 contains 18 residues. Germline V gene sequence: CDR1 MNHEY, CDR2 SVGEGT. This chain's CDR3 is CASSRRLAGVSLFHEQFF. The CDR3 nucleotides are TGTGCCAGCAGTCGCAGACTAGCGGGAGTTTCCCTTTTCCATGAGCAGTTCTTC.

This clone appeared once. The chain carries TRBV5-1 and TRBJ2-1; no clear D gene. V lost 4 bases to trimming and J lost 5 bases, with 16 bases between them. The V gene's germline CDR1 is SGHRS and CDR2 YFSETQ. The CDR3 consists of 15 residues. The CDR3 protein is CASSRPERSDNEQFF. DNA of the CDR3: TGCGCCAGCAGCAGGCCCGAGAGGTCGGACAATGAGCAGTTCTTC.

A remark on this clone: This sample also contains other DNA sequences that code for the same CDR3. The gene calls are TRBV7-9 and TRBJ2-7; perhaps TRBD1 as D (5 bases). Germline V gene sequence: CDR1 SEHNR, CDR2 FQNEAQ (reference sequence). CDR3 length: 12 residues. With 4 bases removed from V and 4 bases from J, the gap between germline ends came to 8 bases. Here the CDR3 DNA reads TGTGCCAGCAGCTCGCAGGGTTACGAGCAGTACTTC. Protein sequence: CASSSQGYEQYF.

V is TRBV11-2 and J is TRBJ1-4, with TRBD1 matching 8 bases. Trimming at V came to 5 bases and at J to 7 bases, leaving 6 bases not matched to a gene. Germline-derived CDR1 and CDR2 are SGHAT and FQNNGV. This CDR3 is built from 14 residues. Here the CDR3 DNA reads TGTGCCAGCAGCGAACAGGGGGTAGTTGAAAAACTGTTTTTT. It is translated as CASSEQGVVEKLFF.

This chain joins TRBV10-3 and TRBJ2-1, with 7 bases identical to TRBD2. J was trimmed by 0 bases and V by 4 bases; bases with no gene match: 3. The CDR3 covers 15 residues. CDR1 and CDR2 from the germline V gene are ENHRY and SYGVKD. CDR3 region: CAISAGGSSYNEQFF. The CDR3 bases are TGTGCCATCAGTGCCGGCGGGAGCTCCTACAATGAGCAGTTCTTC.

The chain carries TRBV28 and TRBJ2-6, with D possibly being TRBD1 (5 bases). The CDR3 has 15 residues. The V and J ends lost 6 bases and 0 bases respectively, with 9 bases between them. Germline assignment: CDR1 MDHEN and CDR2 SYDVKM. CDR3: CASSTQASGANVLTF. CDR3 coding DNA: TGTGCCAGCAGCACACAGGCCTCTGGGGCCAACGTCCTGACTTTC.

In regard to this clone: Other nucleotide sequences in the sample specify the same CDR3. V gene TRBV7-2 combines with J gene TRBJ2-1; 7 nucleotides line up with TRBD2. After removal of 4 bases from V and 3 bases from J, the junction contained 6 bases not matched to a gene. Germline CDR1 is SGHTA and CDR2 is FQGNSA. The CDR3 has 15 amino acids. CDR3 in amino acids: CASSSTGTNYNEQFF. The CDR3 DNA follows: TGTGCCAGCAGCTCTACCGGGACTAACTACAATGAGCAGTTCTTC.

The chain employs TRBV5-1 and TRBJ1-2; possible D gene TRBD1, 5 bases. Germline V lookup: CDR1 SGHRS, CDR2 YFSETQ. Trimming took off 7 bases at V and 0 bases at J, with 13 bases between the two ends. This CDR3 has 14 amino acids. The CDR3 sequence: CASGETGPNYGYTF. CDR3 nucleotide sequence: TGCGCCAGCGGTGAAACAGGCCCTAACTATGGCTACACCTTC. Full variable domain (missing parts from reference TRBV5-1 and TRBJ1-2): KAGVTQTPRYLIKTRGQQVTLSCSPISGHRSVSWYQQTPGQGLQFLFEYFSETQRNKGNFPGRFSGRQFSNSRSEMNVSTLELGDSALYLCASGETGPNYGYTFGSGTRLTVV.

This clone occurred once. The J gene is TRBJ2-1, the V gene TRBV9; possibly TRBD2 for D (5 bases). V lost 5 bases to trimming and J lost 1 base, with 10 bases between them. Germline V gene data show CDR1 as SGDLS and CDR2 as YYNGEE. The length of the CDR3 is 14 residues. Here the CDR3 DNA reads TGTGCCAGCAGTCCGGGAAATTCCTACAATGAGCAGTTCTTC. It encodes CASSPGNSYNEQFF.

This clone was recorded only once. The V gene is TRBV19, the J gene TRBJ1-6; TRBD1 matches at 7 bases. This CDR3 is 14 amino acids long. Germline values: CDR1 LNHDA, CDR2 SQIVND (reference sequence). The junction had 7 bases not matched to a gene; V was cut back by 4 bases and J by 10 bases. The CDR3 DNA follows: TGTGCCAGTAGTACGGGACAGTTCCAATCACCCCTCCACTTT. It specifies CASSTGQFQSPLHF.

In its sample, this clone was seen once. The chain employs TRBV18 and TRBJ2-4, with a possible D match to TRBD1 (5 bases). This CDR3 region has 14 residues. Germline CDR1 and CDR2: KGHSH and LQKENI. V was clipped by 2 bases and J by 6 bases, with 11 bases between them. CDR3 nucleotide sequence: TGTGCCAGCTCACCATTGGACACGGCAAACATTCAGTACTTC. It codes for CASSPLDTANIQYF.

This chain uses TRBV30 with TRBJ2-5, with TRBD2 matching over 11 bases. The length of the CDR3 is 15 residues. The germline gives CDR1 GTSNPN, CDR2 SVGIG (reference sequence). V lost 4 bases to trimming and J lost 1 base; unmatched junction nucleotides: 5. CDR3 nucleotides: TGTGCCTGGACCCTAGCGGGGGGAACCCAAGAGACCCAGTACTTC. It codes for CAWTLAGGTQETQYF.

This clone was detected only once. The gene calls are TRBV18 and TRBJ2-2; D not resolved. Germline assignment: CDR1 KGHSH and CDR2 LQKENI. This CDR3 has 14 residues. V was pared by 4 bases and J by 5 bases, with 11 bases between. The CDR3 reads CASSQLPRTGELFF. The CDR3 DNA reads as TGTGCCAGCTCACAGCTCCCCCGAACCGGGGAGCTGTTTTTT.

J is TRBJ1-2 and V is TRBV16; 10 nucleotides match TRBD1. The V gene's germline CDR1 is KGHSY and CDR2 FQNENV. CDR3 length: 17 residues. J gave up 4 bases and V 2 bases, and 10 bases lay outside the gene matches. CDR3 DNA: TGTGCCAGCAGCCAAACCCAGACAGGGGGCAACGGCTATGGCTACACCTTC. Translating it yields CASSQTQTGGNGYGYTF.

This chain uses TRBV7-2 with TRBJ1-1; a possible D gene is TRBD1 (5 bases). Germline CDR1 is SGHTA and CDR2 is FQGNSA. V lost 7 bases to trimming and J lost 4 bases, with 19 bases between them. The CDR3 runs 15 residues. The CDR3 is CASKVSWGGGTEAFF. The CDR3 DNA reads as TGTGCCAGCAAAGTATCCTGGGGGGGTGGCACTGAAGCTTTCTTT.

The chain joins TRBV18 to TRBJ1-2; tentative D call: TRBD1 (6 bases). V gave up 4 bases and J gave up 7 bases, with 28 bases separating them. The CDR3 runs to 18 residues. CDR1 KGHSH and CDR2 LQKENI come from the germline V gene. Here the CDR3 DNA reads TGTGCCAGCTCACTACTACGACAACAGGGCTCTGAGCCCTCTGGCTACACCTTC. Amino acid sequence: CASSLLRQQGSEPSGYTF.